The 9 T cell receptor beta chains presented below share a single source sample, sequenced in a study of breast tumors, draining lymph nodes, adjacent tissues. MiXCR, applied by TCRdb to the multiplex PCR reads, yields one record per CDR3 protein. This table has around 130,000 distinct CDR3 sequences, 21% appearing once. Axillary draining lymph nodes of breast cancer patients supplied the node samples. Sample: axillary lymph node tissue. These receptors all come from a female donor with breast cancer. Some clones in this sample may be carry-over from other donors' samples.

This clonotype was seen ten or more times. This sequence joins TRBV7-3 and TRBJ2-1, with D possibly called TRBD1 or TRBD2 (5 bases each). The CDR3 extends over 13 amino acids. Trimming pared 0 bases from V and 7 bases from J, leaving 7 bases between. Germline CDR1 and CDR2: SGHTA and FQGTGA. The CDR3 spells CASSLTWGNEQFF. The CDR3 DNA is TGTGCCAGCAGCTTAACTTGGGGGAATGAGCAGTTCTTC.

In its sample, this clonotype was seen many times. V and J are TRBV19 and TRBJ2-3, with 7 bases lining up with TRBD2. Germline trimming cut 1 base from V and 4 bases from J; bases unmatched to any gene: 2. The V gene's germline CDR1 is LNHDA and CDR2 SQIVND (reference sequence). The CDR3 sequence is 14 residues long. The CDR3 loop is CASSIGGGADTQYF. The CDR3 DNA sequence: TGTGCCAGTAGTATAGGGGGGGGAGCAGATACGCAGTATTTT.

This clonotype showed up many times. The gene calls are TRBV7-2 and TRBJ2-7, with D possibly being TRBD2 (6 bases). The CDR3 is made up of 15 amino acids. V lost 1 base, J lost 3 bases, and 13 bases lay in between. Looked up from germline, CDR1 is SGHTA and CDR2 is FQGNSA. The CDR3 bases are TGTGCCAGCAGCTTAGTGTCGGGAGTTGGCTACGAGCAGTACTTC. Translation: CASSLVSGVGYEQYF.

V gene TRBV18 combines with J gene TRBJ1-2, with D unresolved. Germline-derived CDR1 and CDR2 are KGHSH and LQKENI. The CDR3 is 14 residues long. Trimming took 2 bases from V and 4 from J, leaving 11 bases between them. The CDR3 region is CASSPENSFYGYTF. The CDR3 DNA is TGTGCCAGCTCACCAGAGAACAGCTTCTATGGCTACACCTTC.

The chain combines TRBV15 with TRBJ1-1; TRBD1 aligns across 7 bases. V dropped 4 bases and J dropped 0; count of bases not matched to a gene: 5. CDR3 length equals 15 residues. Germline V gene data show CDR1 as LNHNV and CDR2 as YYDKDF (reference sequence). The CDR3 DNA is TGTGCCACCAGCAAAGGACAGGCGTTGAACACTGAAGCTTTCTTT. It is translated as CATSKGQALNTEAFF.

This sequence joins TRBV7-9 and TRBJ2-1; 9 positions agree with TRBD2. With V trimmed by 0 bases and J by 7 bases, 4 bases remained unmatched. The CDR3 has 15 residues. The germline CDR1 and CDR2 sequences are SEHNR and FQNEAQ (reference sequence). Written as DNA, the CDR3 is TGTGCCAGCAGCTTAGCTAGCGGGAGTTGGAATGAGCAGTTCTTC. Protein: CASSLASGSWNEQFF.

The chain is built from TRBV11-2 and TRBJ1-1, with TRBD1 matching over 8 bases. The CDR3 contains 15 residues. Germline CDR1 reads SGHAT; CDR2 reads FQNNGV. After removal of 3 bases from V and 1 base from J, the junction contained 4 bases not matched to a gene. CDR3 sequence reads: CASSFSGTGNTEAFF. CDR3 in DNA: TGTGCCAGCAGCTTTTCCGGGACAGGGAACACTGAAGCTTTCTTT.

In this sample, this clonotype turned up many times. The rearrangement links TRBV6-5 to TRBJ1-2; D gene unclear. This CDR3 contains 14 residues. V shed 2 bases and J shed 7 bases, with 14 bases lying between them. CDR1 and CDR2 from the germline V gene are MNHEY and SVGAGI. CDR3 residues: CASSYPGRPGGYTF. For the CDR3, the DNA is TGTGCCAGCAGTTACCCAGGACGGCCAGGTGGCTACACCTTC.

The rearrangement joins TRBV7-2 to TRBJ2-2; 9 nucleotides line up with TRBD1. Germline V gene data show CDR1 as SGHTA and CDR2 as FQGNSA. The CDR3 is made up of 17 amino acids. V shed 1 base, J shed 1 base, and the junction held 4 bases outside the gene matches. This chain's CDR3 is CASSLVRTGVNTGELFF. The CDR3 coding sequence is TGTGCCAGCAGCTTAGTCCGGACAGGGGTGAACACCGGGGAGCTGTTTTTT.